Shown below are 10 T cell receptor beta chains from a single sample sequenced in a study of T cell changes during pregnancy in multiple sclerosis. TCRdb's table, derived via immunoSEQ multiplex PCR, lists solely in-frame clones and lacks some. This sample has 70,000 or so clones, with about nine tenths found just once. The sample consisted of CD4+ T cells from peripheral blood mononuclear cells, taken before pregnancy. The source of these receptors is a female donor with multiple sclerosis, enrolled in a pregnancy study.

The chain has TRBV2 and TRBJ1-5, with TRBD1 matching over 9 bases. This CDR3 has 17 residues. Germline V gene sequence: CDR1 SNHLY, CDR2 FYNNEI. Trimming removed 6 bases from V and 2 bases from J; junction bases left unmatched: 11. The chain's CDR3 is CASRDRGLGWGNQPQHF. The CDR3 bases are TGTGCCAGCAGGGACAGGGGATTAGGATGGGGCAATCAGCCCCAGCATTTT. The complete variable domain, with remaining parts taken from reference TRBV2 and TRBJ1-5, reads EPEVTQTPSHQVTQMGQEVILRCVPISNHLYFYWYRQILGQKVEFLVSFYNNEISEKSEIFDDQFSVERPDGSNFTLKIRSTKLEDSAMYFCASRDRGLGWGNQPQHFGDGTRLSIL.

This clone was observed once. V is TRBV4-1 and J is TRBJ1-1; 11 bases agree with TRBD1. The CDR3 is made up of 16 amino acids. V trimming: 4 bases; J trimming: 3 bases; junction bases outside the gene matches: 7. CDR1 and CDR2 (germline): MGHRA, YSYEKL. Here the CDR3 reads CASSPDRTGGYTEAFF. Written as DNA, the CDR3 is TGCGCCAGCAGCCCCGACCGGACAGGGGGCTACACTGAAGCTTTCTTT.

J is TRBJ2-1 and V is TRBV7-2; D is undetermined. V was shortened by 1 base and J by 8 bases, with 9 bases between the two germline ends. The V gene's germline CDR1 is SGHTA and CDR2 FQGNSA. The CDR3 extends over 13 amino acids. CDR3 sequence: CASSLELSHEQFF. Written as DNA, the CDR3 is TGTGCCAGCAGCTTAGAACTATCCCATGAGCAGTTCTTC.

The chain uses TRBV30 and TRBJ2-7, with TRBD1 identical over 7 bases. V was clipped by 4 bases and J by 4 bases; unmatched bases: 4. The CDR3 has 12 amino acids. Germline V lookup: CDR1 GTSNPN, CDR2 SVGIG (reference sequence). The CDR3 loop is CAWKTGTYEQYF. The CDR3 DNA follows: TGTGCCTGGAAGACAGGGACGTACGAGCAGTACTTC.

This CDR3 reads CASSTDYRYEQYF. The CDR3 coding sequence is TGCGCCAGCAGCACGGACTATCGCTACGAGCAGTACTTC. The V call is TRBV5-1, the J call TRBJ2-7, with D perhaps matching TRBD2 (6 bases). The CDR3 contains 13 residues. Germline V lookup: CDR1 SGHRS, CDR2 YFSETQ. Deletions cut 4 bases from V and 3 bases from J, with 11 bases between.

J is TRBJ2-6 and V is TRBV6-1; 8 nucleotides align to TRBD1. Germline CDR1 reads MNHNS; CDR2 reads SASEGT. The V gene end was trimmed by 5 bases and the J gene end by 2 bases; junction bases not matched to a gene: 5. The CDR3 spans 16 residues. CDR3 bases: TGTGCCAGCAGTAAAGGACAGGGTGCTGGGGCCAACGTCCTGACTTTC. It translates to CASSKGQGAGANVLTF.

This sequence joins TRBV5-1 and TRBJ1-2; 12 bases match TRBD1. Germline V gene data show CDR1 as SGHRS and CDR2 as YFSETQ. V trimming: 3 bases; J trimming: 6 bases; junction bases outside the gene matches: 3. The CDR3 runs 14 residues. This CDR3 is CASSSGTGGDGYTF. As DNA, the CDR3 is TGCGCCAGCAGCTCCGGGACAGGGGGCGATGGCTACACCTTC.

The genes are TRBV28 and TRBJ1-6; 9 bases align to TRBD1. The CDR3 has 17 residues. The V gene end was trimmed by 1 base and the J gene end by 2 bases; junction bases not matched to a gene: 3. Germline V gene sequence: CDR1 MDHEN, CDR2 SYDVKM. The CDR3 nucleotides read TGTGCCAGCAGTTTATTACAGGGGGCCACCTATAATTCACCCCTCCACTTT. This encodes CASSLLQGATYNSPLHF.

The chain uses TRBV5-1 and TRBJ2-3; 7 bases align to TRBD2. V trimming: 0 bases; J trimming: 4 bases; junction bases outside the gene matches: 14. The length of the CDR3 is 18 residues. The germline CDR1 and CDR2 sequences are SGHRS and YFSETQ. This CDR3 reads CASSLAGAGVHGADTQYF. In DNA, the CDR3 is TGCGCCAGCAGCTTGGCCGGCGCGGGGGTTCACGGAGCAGATACGCAGTATTTT.

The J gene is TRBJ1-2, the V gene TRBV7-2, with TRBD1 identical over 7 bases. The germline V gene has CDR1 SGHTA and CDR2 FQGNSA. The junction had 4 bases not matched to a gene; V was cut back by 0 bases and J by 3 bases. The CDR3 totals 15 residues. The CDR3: CASSLAGTGDYGYTF. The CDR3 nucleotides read TGTGCCAGCAGCTTAGCAGGTACAGGGGACTATGGCTACACCTTC.